This T cell receptor beta chain appears in the sequencing data of a study of blood T cell repertoires in COVID-19. About the research overall: Nucleic acid was either cDNA or gDNA, and it came from T cells, B-cell-depleted T cells, or PBMCs.

The authors' processing: Researchers report that nucleated cell counts were estimated from reference gene primer amplification. Produced via immunoSEQ multiplex PCR; TCRdb's table is partial and in-frame only. That table gives V, J and clone size, and the DNA gave D and trimming. Among roughly 230,000 clones, about 85% were seen once, and the ten largest hold around 0.98%. CDR3 length: 15 residues. V lost 5 bases, J lost 4 bases, and 10 bases stayed unmatched. CDR1 is MDHEN, CDR2 SYDVKM, per germline. This chain joins TRBV28 and TRBJ2-7; 8 nucleotides align to TRBD2. The sequencing sample was made of peripheral blood. This clonotype was sampled from a man in his forties with acute or convalescent COVID-19. In DNA, the CDR3 is TGTGCCAGCAGTCCCGGGACTAGTCGGACTTACGAGCAGTACTTC. The encoded protein is CASSPGTSRTYEQYF.